This TCR beta chain derives from a study of blood T cell repertoires in COVID-19. Method: immunoSEQ multiplex PCR; TCRdb's copy keeps in-frame clones and lacks some. The sample has approximately 170,000 clones, around four fifths seen once. Germline assignment: CDR1 SGHRS and CDR2 YFSETQ. Trimming pared 3 bases from V and 4 bases from J, leaving 8 bases between. The CDR3 has 13 amino acids. The TCR was taken from a woman between 70 and 85 years old with COVID-19, enrolled during active disease. This sequence joins TRBV5-1 and TRBJ2-1, with D tentatively TRBD2 (5 bases). Sequencing was done on a sample of peripheral blood. The CDR3 here is CASSYTRYNEQFF. CDR3 bases: TGCGCCAGCAGCTATACTAGATACAATGAGCAGTTCTTC.